The 22 T cell receptor beta chains below were found in one sample sequenced in a study of human T cells and chemical hapten exposure. Described time point: pre-sensitization, week 0. Documented treatment: therapeutic diphenylcyclopropenone sensitization with weekly scalp DPC. TCRdb ran MiXCR on the RACE reads and lists one entry per CDR3 protein. The table lists fewer than 300,000 distinct CDR3 sequences, 7.5% to 10% of them singletons, with 2% to 3% in the top ten. Source: whole blood, taken in connection with sensitization to the hapten diphenylcyclopropenone (DPC). Receptors were obtained from a woman aged 40-49 years with alopecia areata. Some clones in this sample may be carry-over from other donors' samples.

In this sample, this clonotype turned up a few times. The V gene is TRBV6-2 or TRBV6-3, the J gene TRBJ2-7; D is ambiguous. V was clipped by 6 bases and J by 3 bases, with 15 bases between them. The CDR3 runs 14 residues. Germline V gene sequence: CDR1 MNHEY, CDR2 SVGEGT. The CDR3 bases are TGTGCCAGCAGAACCGACACCATCTTCTACGAGCAGTACTTC. As protein: CASRTDTIFYEQYF.

The chain couples TRBV7-9 to TRBJ2-7; maybe TRBD1 (5 bases). CDR1 is SEHNR and CDR2 is FQNEAQ in the germline V gene (reference sequence). Trimming stripped 1 base from V and 6 bases from J, with 16 bases between. This CDR3 is 15 amino acids long. For the CDR3, the DNA is TGTGCCAGCAGCTTAGGCGATGGGGCGTGGAGCGAGCAGTACTTC. It translates to CASSLGDGAWSEQYF.

V is TRBV9 and J is TRBJ2-1, with 7 bases fitting TRBD2. This CDR3 spans 15 amino acids. In germline, CDR1 is SGDLS, CDR2 YYNGEE. J gave up 8 bases and V 1 base, and 9 bases lay outside the gene matches. CDR3 sequence reads: CASSVTPAGTDEQFF. The CDR3, as DNA: TGTGCCAGCAGCGTAACCCCAGCGGGAACTGATGAGCAGTTCTTC.

This clonotype has just a few counts. The genes are TRBV20-1 and TRBJ2-7, with 7 nucleotides matching TRBD2. V lost 6 bases and J lost 2; bases outside the gene matches: 13. Germline V gene sequence: CDR1 DFQATT, CDR2 SNEGSKA (reference sequence). The CDR3 contains 15 residues. The CDR3 DNA reads as TGCAGTGCCGTAAGCCCCGGGACTAACCCCTACGAGCAGTACTTC. It translates to CSAVSPGTNPYEQYF.

This clonotype was found a few times. The rearrangement links TRBV5-1 to TRBJ1-1; D might be TRBD1 (5 bases). V was trimmed by 3 bases and J by 1 base, leaving 10 bases between them. This CDR3 is 14 amino acids long. CDR1 and CDR2 from the germline V gene are SGHRS and YFSETQ. CDR3 sequence (DNA): TGCGCCAGCAGCTCGCAGGGCGGGAACACTGAAGCTTTCTTT. It translates to CASSSQGGNTEAFF.

Ten or more counts support this clonotype. The genes are TRBV4-2 and TRBJ1-4; a weak D match, TRBD1 (6 bases). CDR3 length equals 17 residues. Trimming pared 4 bases from V and 4 bases from J, leaving 19 bases between. CDR1 LGHNA and CDR2 YNFKEQ come from the germline V gene. DNA for the CDR3: TGTGCCAGCAGCCTCCGACAGGCGATCCGTTTTAATGAAAAACTGTTTTTT. The encoded protein is CASSLRQAIRFNEKLFF.

The V and J genes are TRBV7-2 and TRBJ2-3; D is unresolved. Deletions cut 2 bases from V and 9 bases from J, with 12 bases between. Germline assignment: CDR1 SGHTA and CDR2 FQGNSA. The CDR3 runs to 13 residues. The CDR3 protein is CASSLSGSGTQYF. Written as DNA, the CDR3 is TGTGCCAGCAGCTTATCAGGCTCGGGCACGCAGTATTTT.

This sequence joins TRBV6-2 or TRBV6-3 and TRBJ1-1; 7 nucleotides agree with TRBD1. With V trimmed by 6 bases and J by 1 base, 2 bases remained unmatched. CDR1 and CDR2 (germline): MNHEY, SVGEGT. The CDR3 totals 13 residues. The CDR3 DNA follows: TGTGCCAGCAGGAGACAGGGGAACACTGAAGCTTTCTTT. Encoded protein: CASRRQGNTEAFF.

There are many counts of this clonotype. The chain combines TRBV4-1 with TRBJ2-7; 9 bases line up with TRBD1. The CDR3 runs to 14 residues. With V trimmed by 1 base and J by 3 bases, 1 base remained unmatched. CDR1 and CDR2 from the germline V gene are MGHRA and YSYEKL. The CDR3 protein is CASSQATGGYEQYF. The DNA of the CDR3 is TGCGCCAGCAGCCAAGCGACAGGGGGCTACGAGCAGTACTTC.

In regard to this clonotype: At one boundary the junction diverges from the germline segment, which might be a read error. This sequence joins TRBV4-3 and TRBJ1-6, with 8 bases fitting TRBD1. CDR1 LGHNA and CDR2 YSLEER come from the germline V gene. The CDR3 contains 15 residues. The CDR3 DNA reads as TGCGCCAGCAGCCCGGGACAGGAAAATAATTCATCCCTCCACTTT. It is translated as CASSPGQENNSSLHF.

Ten or more counts support this clonotype. This chain joins TRBV6-6 and TRBJ2-3; tentative D call: TRBD1 (5 bases). Germline V gives CDR1 MNHNY, CDR2 SVGAGI (reference sequence). The V gene lost 6 bases and the J gene lost 10 bases, with 14 bases spanning the gap. The CDR3 sequence is 12 residues long. The CDR3 nucleotides are TGTGCCAGCAGCTCGGACACCTTCGCGCAGTATTTT. As protein: CASSSDTFAQYF.

This clonotype was counted ten times or more. The chain recombines TRBV28 with TRBJ1-2; D remains unclear. V was pared by 1 base and J by 6 bases, with 12 bases between. The CDR3 has 14 residues. Germline V gives CDR1 MDHEN, CDR2 SYDVKM. DNA of the CDR3: TGTGCCAGCAGTTTATCGTTCCCCAGGAATGGCTACACCTTC. Translated, it gives CASSLSFPRNGYTF.

This clonotype was detected a few times. The chain carries TRBV7-2 and TRBJ1-5; no reliable D call. The CDR3 spans 13 residues. CDR1 and CDR2 (germline): SGHTA, FQGNSA. V was shortened by 4 bases and J by 6 bases, with 10 bases between the two germline ends. The CDR3 protein is CASSSEAGQPQHF. For the CDR3, the DNA is TGTGCCAGCAGCTCCGAGGCAGGTCAGCCCCAGCATTTT.

This clonotype was observed many times. The chain uses TRBV28 and TRBJ1-3; unclear D gene. From germline, CDR1 is MDHEN and CDR2 SYDVKM. Deletions cut 6 bases from V and 1 base from J, with 7 bases between. This CDR3 region has 13 residues. CDR3 sequence reads: CASRTQSGNTIYF. In DNA, the CDR3 is TGTGCCAGCAGAACCCAATCTGGAAACACCATATATTTT.

Of note for this clonotype: The junction and the germline gene differ at one end; a read error may be behind it. The chain joins TRBV29-1 to TRBJ2-3, with TRBD1 matching over 7 bases. The CDR3 covers 11 residues. In germline, CDR1 is SQVTM, CDR2 ANQGSEA. CDR3 amino acids: CSVGTDTQGNF. As DNA, the CDR3 is TGCAGCGTTGGGACAGATACACAGGGGAATTTT.

This clonotype appeared many times. The V call is TRBV7-9, the J call TRBJ2-7, with D possibly matching TRBD2 (6 bases). CDR1 is SEHNR, CDR2 FQNEAQ, per germline (reference sequence). V lost 4 bases, J lost 6 bases, and 22 bases lay in between. This CDR3 is built from 16 residues. CDR3 DNA sequence: TGTGCCAGCAGCTCGGCCCTTCTCGGGACTGGGGTCGAGCAGTACTTC. Its protein product is CASSSALLGTGVEQYF.

The CDR3 bases are TGTGCCAGCAGGAAGGAGCCGGGGCGGGAAAAACTGTTTTTT. Translated: CASRKEPGREKLFF. V gene TRBV6-1 combines with J gene TRBJ1-4, with D tentatively TRBD1 (5 bases). Trimming shortened V by 6 bases and J by 8 bases, and 16 bases separated the two germline ends. CDR1 is MNHNS, CDR2 SASEGT, per germline. The CDR3 has 14 amino acids.

The chain combines TRBV24-1 with TRBJ2-5; weak D call: TRBD2 (6 bases). Trimming left V 4 bases short and J 5 bases short, with 19 bases between. Germline V gene sequence: CDR1 KGHDR, CDR2 SFDVKD. CDR3 length equals 16 residues. The DNA of the CDR3 is TGTGCCACCAGTGACCCTTCAATGGAGGGATGGGAGACCCAGTACTTC. Its translation: CATSDPSMEGWETQYF.

On this clonotype: Possible read error: a much larger clone is one base away. The gene calls are TRBV6-5 and TRBJ2-1, with a weak D call TRBD1 (5 bases). CDR3 length: 14 residues. Looked up from germline, CDR1 is MNHEY and CDR2 is SVGAGI. CDR3 bases: TGTGCCAGCAGTCTCGACAGAGCCTACAAAGAGCAGTTCTTC. Its translation is CASSLDRAYKEQFF.

Only a few counts were recorded for this clonotype. This chain uses TRBV6-5 with TRBJ2-6, with D maybe TRBD1 (6 bases). V shed 6 bases and J shed 0 bases, with 12 bases lying between them. This CDR3 spans 16 amino acids. CDR1 is MNHEY, CDR2 SVGAGI, per germline. DNA of the CDR3: TGTGCCAGCAGCCTTGGACAGTCCTCTGGGGCCAACGTCCTGACTTTC. Amino acids: CASSLGQSSGANVLTF.

V usage is TRBV27 and J usage is TRBJ2-1; 12 positions match TRBD2. CDR1 and CDR2 from the germline V gene are MNHEY and SMNVEV (reference sequence). This CDR3 spans 17 amino acids. J was trimmed by 0 bases and V by 5 bases; bases with no gene match: 5. DNA for the CDR3: TGTGCCAGCAGTGCCCGGACTAGCGGGGTCTCCTACAATGAGCAGTTCTTC. Its translation: CASSARTSGVSYNEQFF.

This clonotype was seen more than once but under ten times. This chain connects TRBV6-5 to TRBJ1-6, with 9 bases matching TRBD1. The CDR3 is 14 residues long. J gave up 9 bases and V 6 bases, and 6 bases lay outside the gene matches. Germline V gene lookup returns CDR1 MNHEY and CDR2 SVGAGI. CDR3 protein: CASRKQGAGSPLHF. CDR3 coding DNA: TGTGCCAGCAGAAAACAGGGGGCAGGTTCACCCCTCCACTTT.